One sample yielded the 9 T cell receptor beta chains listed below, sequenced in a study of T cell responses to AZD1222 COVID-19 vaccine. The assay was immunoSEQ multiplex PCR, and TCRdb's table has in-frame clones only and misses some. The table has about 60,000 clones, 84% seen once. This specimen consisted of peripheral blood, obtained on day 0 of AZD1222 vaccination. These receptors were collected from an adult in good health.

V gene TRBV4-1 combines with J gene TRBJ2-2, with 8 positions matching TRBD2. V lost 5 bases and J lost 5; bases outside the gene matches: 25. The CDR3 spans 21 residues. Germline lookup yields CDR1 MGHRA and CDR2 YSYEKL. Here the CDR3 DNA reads TGCGCCAGCAGCACCCGCCTCGCCGGGAGGGCCTACGGTGTCAGGACCGGGGAGCTGTTTTTT. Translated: CASSTRLAGRAYGVRTGELFF.

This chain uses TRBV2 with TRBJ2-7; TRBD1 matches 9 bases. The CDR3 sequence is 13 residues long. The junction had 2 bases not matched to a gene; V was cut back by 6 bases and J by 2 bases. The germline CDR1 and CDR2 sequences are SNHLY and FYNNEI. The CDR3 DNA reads TGTGCCAGCAGCAGGGACAGGGCCTACGAGCAGTACTTC. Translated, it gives CASSRDRAYEQYF.

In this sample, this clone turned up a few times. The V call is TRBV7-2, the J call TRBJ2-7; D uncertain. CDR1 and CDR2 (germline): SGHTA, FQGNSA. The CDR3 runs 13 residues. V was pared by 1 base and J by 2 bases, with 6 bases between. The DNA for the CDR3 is TGTGCCAGCAGCTTAGGGCATACCTACGAGCAGTACTTC. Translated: CASSLGHTYEQYF.

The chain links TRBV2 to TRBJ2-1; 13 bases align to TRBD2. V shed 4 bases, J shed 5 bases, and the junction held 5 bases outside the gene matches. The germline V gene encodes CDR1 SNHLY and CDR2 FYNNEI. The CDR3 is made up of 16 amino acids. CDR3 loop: CASSGTSGSENNEQFF. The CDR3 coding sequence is TGTGCCAGCAGTGGGACTAGCGGGAGCGAAAACAATGAGCAGTTCTTC.

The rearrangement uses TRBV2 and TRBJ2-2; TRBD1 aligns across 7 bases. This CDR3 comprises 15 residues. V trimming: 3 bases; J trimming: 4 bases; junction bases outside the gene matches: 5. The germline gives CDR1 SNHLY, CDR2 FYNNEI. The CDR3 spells CASSERGRGTGELFF. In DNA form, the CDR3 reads TGTGCCAGCAGTGAGAGGGGGCGTGGCACCGGGGAGCTGTTTTTT.

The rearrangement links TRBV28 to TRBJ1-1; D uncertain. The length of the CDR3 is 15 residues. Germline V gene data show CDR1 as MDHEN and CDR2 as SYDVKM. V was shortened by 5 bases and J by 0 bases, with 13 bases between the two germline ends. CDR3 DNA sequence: TGTGCCAGCAGTCCCTACACATACCTGAACACTGAAGCTTTCTTT. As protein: CASSPYTYLNTEAFF.

The DNA for the CDR3 is TGTGCCAGCAGCCCGACAGGGGGTTGGACTGGAAACACCATATATTTT. Amino acid sequence: CASSPTGGWTGNTIYF. The chain couples TRBV9 to TRBJ1-3; TRBD1 matches at 9 bases. The CDR3 is made up of 16 amino acids. Trimming at V came to 4 bases and at J to 2 bases, leaving 7 bases not matched to a gene. Germline CDR1 SGDLS, CDR2 YYNGEE.

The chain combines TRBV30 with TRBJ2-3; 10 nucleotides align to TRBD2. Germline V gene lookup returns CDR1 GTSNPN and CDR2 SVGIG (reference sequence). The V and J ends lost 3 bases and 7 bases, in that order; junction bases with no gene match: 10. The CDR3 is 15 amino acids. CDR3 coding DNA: TGTGCCTGGAGGCGGGGGACTAGCGTTCGACATACGCAGTATTTT. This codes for CAWRRGTSVRHTQYF.

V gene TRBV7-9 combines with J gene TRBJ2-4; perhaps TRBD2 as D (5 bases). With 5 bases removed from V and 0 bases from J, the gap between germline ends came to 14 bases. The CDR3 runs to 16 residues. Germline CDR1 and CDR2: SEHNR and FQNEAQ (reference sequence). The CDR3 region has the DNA TGTGCCAGCAGCCTTGGACCCGGGGAAGCCAAAAACATTCAGTACTTC. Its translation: CASSLGPGEAKNIQYF.